This passage covers 24 T cell receptor beta chains from one sample sequenced in a study of OX40 agonist ivuxolimab in advanced cancers. The assay was immunoSEQ multiplex PCR, and TCRdb's table has in-frame clones only and misses some. The repertoire holds about 42,000 clones, with roughly four fifths as singletons. This material consisted of CD4+ or CD8+ T cells sorted from blood, taken in a trial of the OX40 agonist ivuxolimab. Every receptor here comes from an adult with an advanced solid tumor such as melanoma, head and neck, liver or kidney cancer.

In its sample, this clone was seen a few times. The gene calls are TRBV7-9 and TRBJ1-4, with TRBD1 identical over 7 bases. The CDR3 runs 12 residues. After removal of 11 bases from V and 8 bases from J, the junction contained 8 bases not matched to a gene. Germline V gene sequence: CDR1 SEHNR, CDR2 FQNEAQ (reference sequence). The DNA for the CDR3 is TGTGCCGGTCACAGGGGAGGCGAAAAACTGTTTTTT. Translated: CAGHRGGEKLFF.

This sequence joins TRBV20-1 and TRBJ2-7, with D possibly TRBD1 on 5 matching bases. The CDR3 is 11 residues long. The germline CDR1 and CDR2 sequences are DFQATT and SNEGSKA (reference sequence). V lost 3 bases and J lost 2, with 5 bases in between. CDR3 region: CSARDTYEQYF. The DNA for the CDR3 is TGCAGTGCTAGGGACACCTACGAGCAGTACTTC.

The J gene is TRBJ2-5, the V gene TRBV21-1; the tabulated D call, TRBD1, remains unverified against the DNA. TRBV21-1 is classified as a pseudogene. This CDR3 is 16 amino acids long. CDR3 region: CASSHGSGHHQETQYF. The CDR3 nucleotides read TGTGCCAGCAGCCATGGCTCGGGACACCACCAAGAGACCCAGTACTTC.

The rearrangement joins TRBV9 to TRBJ1-1; D possibly corresponds to TRBD1 (5 bases). V lost 3 bases and J 4 bases, leaving 10 bases between the germline ends. The CDR3 is 13 residues long. Germline CDR1 SGDLS, CDR2 YYNGEE. CDR3 in DNA: TGTGCCAGCAGCGCCAGGGTGGGCACTGAAGCTTTCTTT. This sequence encodes CASSARVGTEAFF.

J is TRBJ2-1 and V is TRBV28; 9 bases agree with TRBD2. With V trimmed by 4 bases and J by 2 bases, 6 bases remained unmatched. The CDR3 sequence is 16 residues long. The V gene's germline CDR1 is MDHEN and CDR2 SYDVKM. The CDR3 spells CASSSRLAVTYNEQFF. CDR3 DNA: TGTGCCAGCAGTTCCAGACTAGCGGTTACCTACAATGAGCAGTTCTTC.

The chain employs TRBV5-3 and TRBJ2-7; 7 nucleotides line up with TRBD1. TRBV5-3 is given ORF status, its function remaining uncertain. Trimming at V came to 4 bases and at J to 4 bases, leaving 5 bases not matched to a gene. This CDR3 region has 13 residues. This chain's CDR3 is CARSVQGLYEQYF. In DNA, the CDR3 is TGTGCCAGAAGCGTACAGGGGCTATACGAGCAGTACTTC.

This clone was observed a handful of times. The chain employs TRBV6-4 and TRBJ2-3; 8 positions match TRBD2. Germline assignment: CDR1 MRHNA and CDR2 SNTAGT. V gave up 4 bases and J gave up 3 bases; unmatched junction bases: 3. There are 14 residues in the CDR3. CDR3 in DNA: TGTGCCAGCAGTGCAGCGGGGGAGACAGATACGCAGTATTTT. It codes for CASSAAGETDTQYF.

The rearrangement uses TRBV18 and TRBJ2-1; D gene unclear. The CDR3 has 12 amino acids. The V end was cut by 1 base, the J end by 7 bases, with 5 bases between. Germline lookup yields CDR1 KGHSH and CDR2 LQKENI. In nucleotides, the CDR3 is TGTGCCAGCTCACCACTTCAAAATGAGCAGTTCTTC. Residues: CASSPLQNEQFF.

V gene TRBV5-4 combines with J gene TRBJ2-7; tentative D call: TRBD2 (6 bases). The V gene's germline CDR1 is SGHNT and CDR2 YYREEE (reference sequence). The CDR3 sequence is 14 residues long. V lost 4 bases, J lost 7 bases, and 18 bases lay in between. The CDR3: CASSAEGLELEQYF. The DNA for the CDR3 is TGTGCCAGCAGCGCGGAGGGACTTGAGCTAGAGCAGTACTTC.

The chain links TRBV7-3 to TRBJ1-5; a possible D gene is TRBD1 (5 bases). CDR3 length: 15 amino acids. V lost 5 bases to trimming and J lost 5 bases, with 16 bases between them. Germline CDR1 and CDR2: SGHTA and FQGTGA. CDR3 in DNA: TGTGCCAGCAGCCCCCGGGGGGGGGTACATCAGCCCCAGCATTTT. Encoded protein: CASSPRGGVHQPQHF.

The chain joins TRBV19 to TRBJ2-1; 9 bases map to TRBD1. This CDR3 has 13 amino acids. V shed 6 bases, J shed 8 bases, and the junction held 5 bases outside the gene matches. Germline V gene data show CDR1 as LNHDA and CDR2 as SQIVND (reference sequence). The CDR3 protein is CASRGTGRDEQFF. DNA for the CDR3: TGTGCCAGTAGGGGGACAGGGAGGGATGAGCAGTTCTTC. Combining the CDR3 with reference TRBV19 and TRBJ2-1 gives the whole variable domain DGGITQSPKYLFRKEGQNVTLSCEQNLNHDAMYWYRQDPGQGLRLIYYSQIVNDFQKGDIAEGYSVSREKKESFPLTVTSAQKNPTAFYLCASRGTGRDEQFFGPGTRLTVL.

This chain links TRBV7-9 with TRBJ2-3; the D gene is possibly TRBD2 (6 bases). V shed 8 bases and J shed 1 base, with 13 bases lying between them. The CDR3 covers 14 residues. Germline V CDR1 and CDR2: SEHNR, FQNEAQ (reference sequence). CDR3 nucleotides: TGTGCCAGCGGTGCGGACTACGGCACAGATACGCAGTATTTT. Translation: CASGADYGTDTQYF.

This clone is a singleton in its sample. This chain uses TRBV7-2 with TRBJ2-3; TRBD2 matches 11 bases. The germline V gene has CDR1 SGHTA and CDR2 FQGNSA. There are 16 residues in the CDR3. The J segment lost 7 bases and the V segment lost 5 bases, leaving 11 bases of the junction unmatched. CDR3: CASSVTGSGGVNTQYF. The CDR3 region has the DNA TGTGCCAGCAGCGTAACCGGTAGCGGGGGGGTCAATACGCAGTATTTT. Using reference TRBV7-2 and TRBJ2-3 for the parts outside the CDR3, the full variable domain is GAGVSQSPSNKVTEKGKDVELRCDPISGHTALYWYRQSLGQGLEFLIYFQGNSAPDKSGLPSDRFSAERTGGSVSTLTIQRTQQEDSAVYLCASSVTGSGGVNTQYFGPGTRLTVL.

In its sample, this clone was seen a few times. The chain is built from TRBV11-2 and TRBJ1-6; no firm D call. Trimming shortened V by 5 bases and J by 10 bases, and 9 bases separated the two germline ends. Germline V gives CDR1 SGHAT, CDR2 FQNNGV. The CDR3 has 12 amino acids. The CDR3 DNA reads TGTGCCAGCAGCCCCTTATCCTCACCCCTCCACTTT. The encoded protein is CASSPLSSPLHF.

This chain joins TRBV7-6 and TRBJ1-1; D ambiguous. The CDR3 runs 13 residues. V dropped 5 bases and J dropped 5 bases, with 12 bases sitting between them. Germline CDR1 reads SGHVS; CDR2 reads FNYEAQ. The CDR3: CASSPEMGTEAFF. The CDR3, as DNA: TGTGCCAGCAGCCCGGAGATGGGAACTGAAGCTTTCTTT.

CDR3 DNA sequence: TGTGCCAGCAGCAACAGGGCCCTTTCGGACAGGGGGTGTCAGCCCCAGCATTTT. The encoded protein is CASSNRALSDRGCQPQHF. The chain joins TRBV21-1 to TRBJ1-5; the D call TRBD1 from the table was never checked on the DNA. TRBV21-1 is described as a pseudogene. The CDR3 contains 18 residues.

V gene TRBV4-3 combines with J gene TRBJ2-1; 9 nucleotides match TRBD2. Trimming removed 0 bases from V and 11 bases from J; junction bases left unmatched: 14. This CDR3 region has 17 residues. CDR1 is LGHNA and CDR2 is YSLEER in the germline V gene. CDR3: CASSQDEGTSLDYQQFF. As DNA, the CDR3 is TGCGCCAGCAGCCAAGATGAGGGGACTAGCTTAGATTATCAGCAGTTCTTC.

The V call is TRBV14, the J call TRBJ1-4; D gene unclear. V was trimmed by 1 base and J by 3 bases, leaving 6 bases between them. The germline V gene has CDR1 SGHDN and CDR2 FVKESK. The CDR3 runs to 14 residues. This CDR3 is CASSQGGSNEKLFF. The CDR3 region has the DNA TGTGCCAGCAGCCAAGGGGGATCTAATGAAAAACTGTTTTTT.

The chain is built from TRBV15 and TRBJ1-1, with D perhaps matching TRBD1 (5 bases). The CDR3 is 14 residues long. Germline V lookup: CDR1 LNHNV, CDR2 YYDKDF (reference sequence). Trimming removed 0 bases from V and 4 bases from J, with 9 bases in between. The CDR3 spells CATSRDRASTEAFF. The CDR3 coding sequence is TGTGCCACCAGCAGAGACAGGGCGAGCACTGAAGCTTTCTTT.

V gene TRBV4-1 combines with J gene TRBJ2-7, with 10 bases that match TRBD2. Germline CDR1 and CDR2: MGHRA and YSYEKL. The CDR3 totals 16 residues. The V segment lost 0 bases and the J segment 2 bases; nucleotides outside the gene matches: 4. The CDR3 region has the DNA TGCGCCAGCAGCCAAGACAATCTAGCGGGAGCCTACGAGCAGTACTTC. Its translation: CASSQDNLAGAYEQYF.

J is TRBJ2-2 and V is TRBV18; D is undetermined. The germline CDR1 and CDR2 sequences are KGHSH and LQKENI. The V end was cut by 5 bases, the J end by 2 bases, with 3 bases between. The CDR3 consists of 12 residues. In nucleotides, the CDR3 is TGTGCCAGCTCAACCAACACCGGGGAGCTGTTTTTT. Amino acid sequence: CASSTNTGELFF.

The CDR3 coding sequence is TGCGCCAGCAGCCAAGATACGGCATGGGGGCCTGAAGCTTTCTTT. Translating gives CASSQDTAWGPEAFF. The chain joins TRBV4-3 to TRBJ1-1, with D tentatively TRBD1 (6 bases). The germline CDR1 and CDR2 sequences are LGHNA and YSLEER. Trimming cost V 0 bases and J 6 bases, with 14 bases left between them. CDR3 length: 15 residues.

In DNA form, the CDR3 reads TGTGCCAGCAGCTTATCCGGGACTCACTACGAGCAGTACTTC. Translation gives CASSLSGTHYEQYF. The chain couples TRBV7-3 to TRBJ2-7; D is possibly TRBD2 (6 bases). The CDR3 has 14 residues. CDR1 SGHTA and CDR2 FQGTGA come from the germline V gene. V lost 2 bases and J 3 bases, leaving 11 bases between the germline ends.

The gene calls are TRBV29-1 and TRBJ2-7; D uncertain. This CDR3 comprises 13 residues. CDR1 SQVTM and CDR2 ANQGSEA come from the germline V gene. V lost 1 base, J lost 0 bases, and 7 bases lay in between. CDR3 in amino acids: CSVEGGVSYEQYF. CDR3 sequence (DNA): TGCAGCGTTGAAGGTGGCGTCTCCTACGAGCAGTACTTC.